What follows is one T cell receptor (beta chain) and its context. The record originates from a study of blood T cell repertoires in COVID-19. Whole-study context: Samples came from the United States, Italy and Spain, spanning acute and convalescent COVID-19. Nucleic acid was either cDNA or gDNA, and it came from T cells, B-cell-depleted T cells, or PBMCs.

Clones were sequenced by immunoSEQ multiplex PCR, and TCRdb holds only the in-frame ones, with some missing. The data show fewer than 2,000 clones, 55% to 70% seen once. The germline gives CDR1 SGHDT, CDR2 YYEEEE. V lost 0 bases, J lost 9 bases, and 12 bases stayed unmatched. The CDR3 has 15 residues. Sequenced: peripheral blood. This chain uses TRBV5-6 with TRBJ2-7; 7 nucleotides align to TRBD2. This receptor was taken from a man in his sixties or seventies with active COVID-19. CDR3 sequence: CASSLAMGSGGRQYF. CDR3 DNA: TGTGCCAGCAGCTTGGCGATGGGTTCGGGGGGTCGGCAGTACTTC.